This record looks at one TCR beta chain sequence and its context. Under the authors' procedure: Amplification of reference gene primers was used by the study to estimate nucleated cell counts. Sequencing used immunoSEQ multiplex PCR; TCRdb keeps in-frame clones, though not all of them. V and J calls and clone size follow that table, whereas D and trimming were derived from the DNA. This table holds a few hundred thousand clones, about nine tenths found once. The sample comes from a study of blood T cell repertoires in COVID-19. Study background: Spain, Italy and the United States supplied samples that represented acute and convalescent COVID-19.

In germline, CDR1 is KGHSH, CDR2 LQKENI. The length of the CDR3 is 15 residues. Trimming shortened V by 2 bases and J by 4 bases, and 9 bases separated the two germline ends. J is TRBJ1-6 and V is TRBV18; D ambiguous. This receptor was obtained from a woman aged 30 to 39 with COVID-19, enrolled during active disease. Sequences were obtained from peripheral blood. The DNA of the CDR3 is TGTGCCAGCTCACCAAGCCCGGGGTATAATTCACCCCTCCACTTT. It yields the protein CASSPSPGYNSPLHF.